This passage covers 9 T cell receptor beta chains from one sample sequenced in a study of CD8 T cells in Susac syndrome. RNA totalling about 0.5 to 1 ug underwent reverse transcription with random hexamers. TCRdb called the immunoSEQ multiplex PCR reads again in MiXCR, with one record for every CDR3 protein. Seen here are about 210,000 distinct CDR3 sequences, 95% observed once, and the top ten hold 0.095%. Sequencing was done on a sample of CD4+ T cells from PBMCs. The receptors originated from a human donor with multiple sclerosis.

The gene calls are TRBV27 and TRBJ2-7; 7 nucleotides match TRBD1. V trimming: 5 bases; J trimming: 9 bases; junction bases outside the gene matches: 16. The CDR3 contains 15 residues. Germline lookup yields CDR1 MNHEY and CDR2 SMNVEV (reference sequence). CDR3 nucleotide sequence: TGTGCCAGCAGTCCCTACGGACAGGCCTTTGTCCGGCAGTACTTC. This gives the protein CASSPYGQAFVRQYF.

This chain uses TRBV24-1 with TRBJ2-1; D call uncertain. The germline V gene has CDR1 KGHDR and CDR2 SFDVKD. The CDR3 loop spans 13 amino acids. V was shortened by 4 bases and J by 4 bases, with 7 bases between the two germline ends. The DNA of the CDR3 is TGTGCCACCAGTGACCCTCGGTACAATGAGCAGTTCTTC. This encodes CATSDPRYNEQFF.

CDR3 in amino acids: CASRKGPPGETQYF. The CDR3 region has the DNA TGTGCCAGCAGAAAGGGACCTCCGGGGGAGACCCAGTACTTC. The V gene is TRBV13, the J gene TRBJ2-5; D tentatively reads TRBD1 or TRBD2 (5 bases each). The germline CDR1 and CDR2 sequences are PRHDT and FYEKMQ (reference sequence). Trimming shortened V by 6 bases and J by 5 bases, and 16 bases separated the two germline ends. CDR3 length equals 14 residues.

V and J are TRBV3-1 and TRBJ2-1, with TRBD2 identical over 10 bases. CDR1 is LGHDT, CDR2 YNNKEL, per germline (reference sequence). This CDR3 region has 16 residues. Trimming at V came to 3 bases and at J to 8 bases, leaving 10 bases not matched to a gene. The CDR3 DNA is TGTGCCAGCAGCCATCTCAGCGGGAGGGCCGGAGATGAGCAGTTCTTC. This translates into CASSHLSGRAGDEQFF.

This clonotype has only one observation. The chain couples TRBV4-2 to TRBJ1-4; weak D call: TRBD1 (6 bases). CDR1 is LGHNA, CDR2 YNFKEQ, per germline. The CDR3 extends over 16 amino acids. V was clipped by 0 bases and J by 2 bases, with 10 bases between them. For the CDR3, the DNA is TGTGCCAGCAGCCAAGATCCCGACAGGACTAATGAAAAACTGTTTTTT. Protein: CASSQDPDRTNEKLFF.

The V gene is TRBV27, the J gene TRBJ2-5; 9 positions match TRBD2. Unmatched junction bases numbered 9, after V lost 6 bases and J lost 4 bases. The germline gives CDR1 MNHEY, CDR2 SMNVEV (reference sequence). The CDR3 has 15 residues. In DNA form, the CDR3 reads TGTGCCAGCAGATGGGGGGCGGGAGGGCGAGAGACCCAGTACTTC. It codes for CASRWGAGGRETQYF.

V and J are TRBV27 and TRBJ1-2, with a tentative D call TRBD1 (5 bases). The germline V and J ends were trimmed by 6 bases and 6 bases, with 14 bases remaining between them. Germline V CDR1 and CDR2: MNHEY, SMNVEV (reference sequence). The CDR3 runs 13 residues. The CDR3 loop is CASREHWGDGYTF. The CDR3 DNA follows: TGTGCCAGCAGAGAACACTGGGGCGATGGCTACACCTTC.

A single count supports this clonotype. This chain links TRBV5-1 with TRBJ2-7; a weak D match, TRBD2 (6 bases). The CDR3 has 13 amino acids. V was cut by 3 bases and J by 0 bases, with 7 bases left in between. The V gene's germline CDR1 is SGHRS and CDR2 YFSETQ. CDR3 loop: CASSWGDSYEQYF. In DNA form, the CDR3 reads TGCGCCAGCAGCTGGGGGGACTCCTACGAGCAGTACTTC.

The V and J genes are TRBV5-6 and TRBJ1-1; a weak D match, TRBD1 (5 bases). This CDR3 region has 12 residues. Germline V gives CDR1 SGHDT, CDR2 YYEEEE. The V end was cut by 4 bases, the J end by 11 bases, with 15 bases between. The CDR3, as DNA: TGTGCCAGCAGCAGGACGGGACTCCAGGCTTTCTTT. Protein: CASSRTGLQAFF.